The entry below describes one T cell receptor (beta chain). The antigen remains unidentified. The entry originates in a study of T cell responses to AZD1222 COVID-19 vaccine. The CDR3 contains 15 residues. CDR1 is ENHRY and CDR2 is SYGVKD in the germline V gene. V lost 1 base, J lost 5 bases, and 14 bases lay in between. Repertoires were generated with immunoSEQ multiplex PCR, while TCRdb's copy carries only in-frame clones and drops some. Of 95,000 to 150,000 clones in the sample, about 88% were seen once. Points from the study as a whole: Most donors were white British, females outnumbered males, and clonal diversity was possibly underestimated.

The sample consisted of peripheral blood, taken on day 0 of AZD1222 vaccination. The clonotype comes from an adult in good health. The J gene is TRBJ2-5, the V gene TRBV10-3; tentatively, D is TRBD1 (6 bases). DNA for the CDR3: TGTGCCATCAGTGAGTTTCCAGGGGCATCGGAGACCCAGTACTTC. Translation gives CAISEFPGASETQYF.